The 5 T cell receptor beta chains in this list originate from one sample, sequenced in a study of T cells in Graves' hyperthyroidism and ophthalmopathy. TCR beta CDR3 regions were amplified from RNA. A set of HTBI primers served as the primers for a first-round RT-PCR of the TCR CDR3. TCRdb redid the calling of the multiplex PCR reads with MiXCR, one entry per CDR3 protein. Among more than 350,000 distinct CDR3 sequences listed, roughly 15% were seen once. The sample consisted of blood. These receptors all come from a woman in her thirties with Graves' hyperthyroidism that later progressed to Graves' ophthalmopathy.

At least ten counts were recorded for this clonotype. This CDR3 reads CSASFSGLATCEQYF. CDR3 bases: TGCAGTGCTAGTTTTTCAGGACTAGCGACCTGCGAGCAGTACTTC. The chain has TRBV20-1 and TRBJ2-7, with 9 nucleotides matching TRBD2. From germline, CDR1 is DFQATT and CDR2 SNEGSKA (reference sequence). The CDR3 covers 15 residues. The J segment lost 6 bases and the V segment lost 3 bases, leaving 12 bases of the junction unmatched.

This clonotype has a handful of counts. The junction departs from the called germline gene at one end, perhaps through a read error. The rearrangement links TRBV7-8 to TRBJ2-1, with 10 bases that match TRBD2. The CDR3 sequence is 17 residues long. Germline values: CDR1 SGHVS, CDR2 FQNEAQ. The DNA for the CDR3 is TGTTCCAGCAGCTTAACCCCGGGACTAGCGACCCACAATGAGCAGTTCTTC. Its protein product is CSSSLTPGLATHNEQFF.

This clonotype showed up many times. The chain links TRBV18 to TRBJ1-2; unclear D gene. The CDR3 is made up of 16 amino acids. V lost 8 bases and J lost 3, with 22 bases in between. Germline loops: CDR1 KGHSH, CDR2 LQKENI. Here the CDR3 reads CASTPAFSGGHYGYTF. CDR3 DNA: TGTGCCAGCACGCCAGCCTTCTCGGGCGGGCACTATGGCTACACCTTC.

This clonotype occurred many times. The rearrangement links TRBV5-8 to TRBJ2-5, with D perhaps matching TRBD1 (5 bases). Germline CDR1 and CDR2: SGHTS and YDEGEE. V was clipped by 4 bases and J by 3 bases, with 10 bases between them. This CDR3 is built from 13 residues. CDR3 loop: CASSDDRKETQYF. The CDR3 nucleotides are TGTGCCAGCAGCGATGACAGAAAAGAGACCCAGTACTTC.

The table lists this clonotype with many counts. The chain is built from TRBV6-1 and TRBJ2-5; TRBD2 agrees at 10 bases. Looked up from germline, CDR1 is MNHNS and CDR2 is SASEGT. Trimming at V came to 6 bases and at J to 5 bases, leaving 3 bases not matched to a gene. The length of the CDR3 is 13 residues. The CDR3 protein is CASRAGGWETQYF. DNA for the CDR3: TGTGCCAGCAGAGCGGGGGGGTGGGAGACCCAGTACTTC.